The 30 T cell receptor beta chains below were found in one sample sequenced in a study of T cell responses to AZD1222 COVID-19 vaccine. Repertoires were generated with immunoSEQ multiplex PCR, while TCRdb's copy carries only in-frame clones and drops some. Of under 75,000 clones listed, about 90% are singletons. The source was peripheral blood, collected on day 0 of AZD1222 vaccination. The receptor set was obtained from an adult in good health.

CDR3 sequence: CASSLVAGGPGTDTQYF. In DNA, the CDR3 is TGCGCCAGCAGCTTGGTCGCGGGAGGGCCTGGCACAGATACGCAGTATTTT. This chain uses TRBV5-1 with TRBJ2-3, with 9 nucleotides matching TRBD2. The V segment lost 0 bases and the J segment 1 base; nucleotides outside the gene matches: 6. Germline V CDR1 and CDR2: SGHRS, YFSETQ. The CDR3 sequence is 17 residues long.

The chain uses TRBV30 and TRBJ1-2; possibly TRBD1 for D (5 bases). The CDR3 has 13 residues. Germline values: CDR1 GTSNPN, CDR2 SVGIG (reference sequence). V was cut by 5 bases and J by 6 bases, with 16 bases left in between. CDR3: CAWGMGLEDGYTF. Written as DNA, the CDR3 is TGTGCCTGGGGAATGGGACTTGAGGATGGCTACACCTTC.

J is TRBJ2-1 and V is TRBV19; 10 nucleotides match TRBD2. V dropped 5 bases and J dropped 7; count of bases not matched to a gene: 8. This CDR3 spans 15 amino acids. Germline values: CDR1 LNHDA, CDR2 SQIVND (reference sequence). CDR3 coding DNA: TGTGCCAGTAGTTGGCCAGCGGGAGGGAGTAATGAGCAGTTCTTC. It specifies CASSWPAGGSNEQFF.

This clone was recorded only once. This chain joins TRBV6-5 and TRBJ2-5; TRBD2 matches 12 bases. The CDR3 is 16 residues long. V lost 2 bases, J lost 1 base, and 2 bases stayed unmatched. Germline V CDR1 and CDR2: MNHEY, SVGAGI. The CDR3 reads CASSYRLAGAQETQYF. The CDR3 nucleotides read TGTGCCAGCAGTTACCGACTAGCGGGGGCCCAAGAGACCCAGTACTTC.

This chain connects TRBV3-1 (or the pseudogene TRBV3-2) to TRBJ2-3; TRBD2 matches at 8 bases. Germline V gene sequence: CDR1 LGHDT, CDR2 YNNKEL (reference sequence). There are 17 residues in the CDR3. The trim removed 0 bases at V and 3 bases at J, leaving 8 bases unmatched. The DNA for the CDR3 is TGTGCCAGCAGCCAAGATATCCGGGAGGGAGGGACAGATACGCAGTATTTT. The encoded protein is CASSQDIREGGTDTQYF.

The rearrangement joins TRBV20-1 to TRBJ1-6; 11 positions agree with TRBD1. CDR3 length equals 15 residues. The germline gives CDR1 DFQATT, CDR2 SNEGSKA (reference sequence). V shed 3 bases, J shed 7 bases, and the junction held 5 bases outside the gene matches. Here the CDR3 DNA reads TGCAGTGCTAGTCCGGGACAGGGGGAGAATTCACCCCTCCACTTT. Amino acid sequence: CSASPGQGENSPLHF.

The chain couples TRBV9 to TRBJ1-2, with 11 bases matching TRBD1. Trimming removed 4 bases from V and 7 bases from J; junction bases left unmatched: 6. Germline lookup yields CDR1 SGDLS and CDR2 YYNGEE. The CDR3 covers 14 residues. The CDR3 DNA follows: TGTGCCAGCAGCTTGGACAGGGGGCTCGGTGGCTACACCTTC. Protein: CASSLDRGLGGYTF.

The chain links TRBV30 to TRBJ2-1; D not resolved. The CDR3 sequence is 15 residues long. V was clipped by 0 bases and J by 4 bases, with 13 bases between them. Germline CDR1 and CDR2: GTSNPN and SVGIG (reference sequence). The DNA of the CDR3 is TGTGCCTGGAGTGTAGATCGTGGGGTTTACAATGAGCAGTTCTTC. Translating gives CAWSVDRGVYNEQFF. Supplemented by reference TRBV30 and TRBJ2-1, the full variable domain reads SQTIHQWPATLVQPVGSPLSLECTVEGTSNPNLYWYRQAAGRGLQLLFYSVGIGQISSEVPQNLSASRPQDRQFILSSKKLLLSDSGFYLCAWSVDRGVYNEQFFGPGTRLTVL.

The chain employs TRBV6-5 and TRBJ1-1; D might be TRBD1 (6 bases). CDR1 MNHEY and CDR2 SVGAGI come from the germline V gene. CDR3 length: 16 amino acids. The V and J ends lost 2 bases and 1 base respectively, with 14 bases between them. DNA for the CDR3: TGTGCCAGCAGTTACGGATCCGCAGGGGAGAACACTGAAGCTTTCTTT. It translates to CASSYGSAGENTEAFF.

The gene calls are TRBV9 and TRBJ2-1; D unclear. V was pared by 3 bases and J by 3 bases, with 7 bases between. This CDR3 has 13 residues. CDR1 is SGDLS and CDR2 is YYNGEE in the germline V gene. The DNA for the CDR3 is TGTGCCAGCAGCGGGACCGTCTACAATGAGCAGTTCTTC. Translating it yields CASSGTVYNEQFF.

V gene TRBV2 combines with J gene TRBJ2-7; D remains ambiguous. Looked up from germline, CDR1 is SNHLY and CDR2 is FYNNEI. CDR3 length equals 12 residues. The ends were cut back, 6 bases at V and 4 bases at J, with 10 bases in the middle. CDR3 region: CASSYNKYEQYF. The CDR3, as DNA: TGTGCCAGCAGCTACAACAAGTACGAGCAGTACTTC. The complete variable domain, with remaining parts taken from reference TRBV2 and TRBJ2-7, reads EPEVTQTPSHQVTQMGQEVILRCVPISNHLYFYWYRQILGQKVEFLVSFYNNEISEKSEIFDDQFSVERPDGSNFTLKIRSTKLEDSAMYFCASSYNKYEQYFGPGTRLTVT.

The count of this clone is one. V usage is TRBV7-6 and J usage is TRBJ2-7, with 8 bases that match TRBD1. Germline V gene lookup returns CDR1 SGHVS and CDR2 FNYEAQ. Unmatched junction bases numbered 12, after V lost 3 bases and J lost 2 bases. This CDR3 contains 17 residues. The chain's CDR3 is CASSFKPSGGLPYEQYF. For the CDR3, the DNA is TGTGCCAGCAGCTTTAAACCCTCAGGGGGCCTCCCCTACGAGCAGTACTTC.

The chain joins TRBV7-2 to TRBJ2-2, with 8 bases aligning to TRBD2. This CDR3 region has 16 residues. J was trimmed by 2 bases and V by 5 bases; bases with no gene match: 7. Germline V gives CDR1 SGHTA, CDR2 FQGNSA. The CDR3 loop reads CASSLQGTRNTGELFF. CDR3 in DNA: TGTGCCAGCAGCCTACAAGGGACTAGAAACACCGGGGAGCTGTTTTTT.

This clone was counted a few times. V usage is TRBV5-8 and J usage is TRBJ2-2; D tentatively fits TRBD1 or TRBD2 (5 bases each). Germline CDR1 reads SGHTS; CDR2 reads YDEGEE. V shed 2 bases and J shed 1 base, with 15 bases lying between them. The CDR3 covers 17 residues. CDR3 residues: CASSLPRDGMNTGELFF. For the CDR3, the DNA is TGTGCCAGCAGCTTACCTCGGGACGGGATGAACACCGGGGAGCTGTTTTTT.

The chain is built from TRBV15 and TRBJ2-1; 11 nucleotides align to TRBD2. This CDR3 is built from 16 residues. The germline V gene has CDR1 LNHNV and CDR2 YYDKDF (reference sequence). V shed 5 bases, J shed 7 bases, and the junction held 10 bases outside the gene matches. The CDR3 reads CATSGRALAGGNEQFF. CDR3 in DNA: TGTGCCACCAGCGGGCGGGCTCTAGCGGGAGGAAATGAGCAGTTCTTC.

This sequence joins TRBV4-1 and TRBJ2-2; D is undetermined. Germline CDR1 reads MGHRA; CDR2 reads YSYEKL. V lost 3 bases to trimming and J lost 5 bases, with 19 bases between them. The length of the CDR3 is 17 residues. CDR3 amino acids: CASSQVDMGLTTGELFF. The CDR3 coding sequence is TGCGCCAGCAGCCAGGTCGATATGGGCCTCACTACCGGGGAGCTGTTTTTT.

The CDR3 loop is CASSQGQGAGNTIYF. The CDR3 DNA reads as TGCGCCAGCAGCCAGGGACAGGGTGCTGGAAACACCATATATTTT. The chain joins TRBV5-1 to TRBJ1-3; 9 nucleotides align to TRBD1. V shed 4 bases, J shed 2 bases, and the junction held 4 bases outside the gene matches. Germline CDR1 reads SGHRS; CDR2 reads YFSETQ. The CDR3 is 15 amino acids.

V gene TRBV28 combines with J gene TRBJ1-2, with 8 bases matching TRBD1. The CDR3 runs 14 residues. Losses at the gene ends were 5 bases for V and 5 bases for J; bases not matched to a gene: 7. Germline CDR1 and CDR2: MDHEN and SYDVKM. The CDR3 loop is CASSPRGRQYGYTF. CDR3 sequence (DNA): TGTGCCAGCAGTCCCAGGGGGCGGCAATATGGCTACACCTTC.

The count of this clone is one. The chain joins TRBV30 to TRBJ1-1; tentatively, D is TRBD1 (6 bases). This CDR3 has 13 amino acids. Trimming took 0 bases from V and 1 from J, leaving 6 bases between them. The germline gives CDR1 GTSNPN, CDR2 SVGIG (reference sequence). The DNA for the CDR3 is TGTGCCTGGAGTGTACAGGGGAACACTGAAGCTTTCTTT. Protein sequence: CAWSVQGNTEAFF.

The gene calls are TRBV19 and TRBJ1-3; D is unresolved. V was pared by 3 bases and J by 2 bases, with 17 bases between. Germline V gene sequence: CDR1 LNHDA, CDR2 SQIVND (reference sequence). CDR3 length equals 17 residues. In nucleotides, the CDR3 is TGTGCCAGTAGTATTCAAGGAGATCGTGGTACTGGAAACACCATATATTTT. Its protein is CASSIQGDRGTGNTIYF.

The rearrangement joins TRBV7-3 to TRBJ2-3; 10 nucleotides align to TRBD1. This CDR3 has 18 amino acids. With V trimmed by 5 bases and J by 5 bases, 16 bases remained unmatched. Looked up from germline, CDR1 is SGHTA and CDR2 is FQGTGA. CDR3 bases: TGTGCCAGCAGCCGATCATCCGGGACAGGGGTAGGACTAGATACGCAGTATTTT. It codes for CASSRSSGTGVGLDTQYF.

This clone has more than one count but fewer than ten. The chain employs TRBV5-6 and TRBJ1-6; D remains ambiguous. The CDR3 has 16 residues. CDR1 is SGHDT and CDR2 is YYEEEE in the germline V gene. V was pared by 0 bases and J by 1 base, with 8 bases between. The CDR3 coding sequence is TGTGCCAGCAGCTTGGGGTCGGGATCCTATAATTCACCCCTCCACTTT. Its protein product is CASSLGSGSYNSPLHF.

This chain links TRBV10-2 with TRBJ2-1; 9 nucleotides agree with TRBD2. Germline-derived CDR1 and CDR2 are WSHSY and SAAADI. The CDR3 spans 14 residues. V lost 5 bases, J lost 4 bases, and 3 bases stayed unmatched. In DNA form, the CDR3 reads TGCGCCAGCAGTCGGACTAGCGAATACAATGAGCAGTTCTTC. It translates to CASSRTSEYNEQFF.

The chain has TRBV25-1 and TRBJ1-4, with 9 bases identical to TRBD1. This CDR3 contains 13 residues. Germline CDR1 and CDR2: MGHDK and SYGVNS. Trimming removed 8 bases from V and 8 bases from J; junction bases left unmatched: 6. CDR3 amino acids: CASRDRVWEKLFF. CDR3 coding DNA: TGTGCCAGCCGGGACAGGGTTTGGGAAAAACTGTTTTTT.

This rearrangement joins TRBV6-5 to TRBJ1-4, with TRBD1 identical over 7 bases. Germline assignment: CDR1 MNHEY and CDR2 SVGAGI. CDR3 size: 14 residues. J gave up 7 bases and V 10 bases, and 12 bases lay outside the gene matches. The CDR3 DNA is TGTGCCACCAGGGGGGGGACCGAAATTGAAAAACTGTTTTTT. It specifies CATRGGTEIEKLFF.

This sequence joins TRBV9 and TRBJ2-1; 7 bases agree with TRBD2. This CDR3 contains 17 residues. Per the germline V gene, CDR1 is SGDLS and CDR2 is YYNGEE. The ends lost 1 base at V and 0 bases at J; junction bases unmatched: 7. CDR3 nucleotide sequence: TGTGCCAGCAGCGTAAGGTATCGGACTAGCTCCTACAATGAGCAGTTCTTC. It is translated as CASSVRYRTSSYNEQFF.

This clone was seen a few times. For the CDR3, the DNA is TGTGCCAGCAGTGACGGGACAGGGGGCTCAGATACGCAGTATTTT. It encodes CASSDGTGGSDTQYF. This chain uses TRBV6-4 with TRBJ2-3; 12 bases match TRBD1. Germline trimming cut 2 bases from V and 4 bases from J; bases unmatched to any gene: 1. The CDR3 has 15 residues. CDR1 is MRHNA, CDR2 SNTAGT, per germline.

In this sample, this clone turned up once. The rearrangement links TRBV6-8 to TRBJ2-2; TRBD2 aligns across 9 bases. This CDR3 comprises 16 residues. V trimming: 2 bases; J trimming: 3 bases; junction bases outside the gene matches: 4. Germline CDR1 and CDR2: MNHGY and SAAAGT. In DNA form, the CDR3 reads TGTGCCAGCAGTTACCGAAGACTAGCGGACACCGGGGAGCTGTTTTTT. This codes for CASSYRRLADTGELFF.

This clone was picked up one time. The gene calls are TRBV27 and TRBJ2-5; D assignment may be TRBD1 or TRBD2 (6 bases each). This CDR3 has 16 residues. In germline, CDR1 is MNHEY, CDR2 SMNVEV (reference sequence). V lost 8 bases, J lost 0 bases, and 19 bases lay in between. CDR3 nucleotide sequence: TGTGCCAGCGGTCTCGAGGGGGGCCGGTACCAAGAGACCCAGTACTTC. Translating gives CASGLEGGRYQETQYF.

This clone was seen at least ten times. CDR3 DNA sequence: TGTGCCAGCAGTGCTCGACAGGGAAGAGGAACTGAAGCTTTCTTT. Its translation: CASSARQGRGTEAFF. The J gene is TRBJ1-1, the V gene TRBV28; 7 nucleotides agree with TRBD1. J lost 5 bases, V lost 5 bases, and 11 bases had no gene match. There are 15 residues in the CDR3. CDR1 is MDHEN and CDR2 is SYDVKM in the germline V gene.